These 18 T cell receptor beta chains were sequenced from one sample in a study of response to subunit inactivated influenza vaccine. In TCRdb, the RT-PCR reads were re-called with MiXCR into one record per CDR3 protein. Of 500,000 to 600,000 distinct CDR3 sequences in the sample, 10% to 15% are singletons; the top ten hold 10%. Material: PBMCs from blood, obtained on the day of vaccination. The receptors were gathered from a man aged 45 to 65 who received an inactivated influenza vaccine.

This sequence joins TRBV6-5 and TRBJ2-7; D call uncertain. In germline, CDR1 is MNHEY, CDR2 SVGAGI. V was shortened by 0 bases and J by 1 base, with 10 bases between the two germline ends. The CDR3 runs 15 residues. CDR3 residues: CASSYSRGRSYEQYF. CDR3 bases: TGTGCCAGCAGTTACTCGCGCGGACGGTCCTACGAGCAGTACTTC.

This clonotype was seen at least ten times. The chain carries TRBV28 and TRBJ2-7; tentatively, D is TRBD1 (5 bases). CDR1 and CDR2 (germline): MDHEN, SYDVKM. The V gene lost 5 bases and the J gene lost 2 bases, with 7 bases spanning the gap. The CDR3 is 12 amino acids. CDR3 sequence (DNA): TGTGCCAGCAGTCAGGGCACCTACGAGCAGTACTTC. Its translation: CASSQGTYEQYF.

This clonotype was seen only a few times. This chain uses TRBV4-3 with TRBJ2-1; the match to TRBD2 covers 11 bases. With 3 bases clipped from V and 5 bases from J, the junction kept 3 bases outside the gene matches. Germline V gives CDR1 LGHNA, CDR2 YSLEER. The CDR3 sequence is 15 residues long. In nucleotides, the CDR3 is TGCGCCAGCAGCCAGCTAGCGGGAGGCAACAATGAGCAGTTCTTC. It is translated as CASSQLAGGNNEQFF.

The rearrangement uses TRBV18 and TRBJ2-3; TRBD2 is a possible D gene (6 bases). Germline V CDR1 and CDR2: KGHSH, LQKENI. The CDR3 extends over 15 amino acids. V shed 3 bases and J shed 0 bases, with 10 bases lying between them. CDR3 coding DNA: TGTGCCAGCTCACCGTCCGGGACTAGCACAGATACGCAGTATTTT. Its translation is CASSPSGTSTDTQYF.

This clonotype was observed a few times. This chain links TRBV5-1 with TRBJ2-3; tentatively, D is TRBD1 or TRBD2 (5 bases each). The CDR3 is 13 amino acids. V lost 4 bases to trimming and J lost 10 bases, with 16 bases between them. CDR1 SGHRS and CDR2 YFSETQ come from the germline V gene. The CDR3 sequence: CASSGGSEIAQYF. The CDR3 DNA follows: TGCGCCAGCAGCGGGGGATCAGAGATCGCGCAGTATTTT.

This clonotype has only a few counts. The gene calls are TRBV24-1 and TRBJ2-3, with 10 bases that match TRBD1. This CDR3 comprises 15 residues. After removal of 7 bases from V and 4 bases from J, the junction contained 7 bases not matched to a gene. Germline loops: CDR1 KGHDR, CDR2 SFDVKD. The CDR3 here is CATRPTGGRADTQYF. CDR3 nucleotides: TGTGCCACCAGGCCGACAGGGGGCCGCGCAGATACGCAGTATTTT.

This clonotype was seen a handful of times. The rearrangement links TRBV29-1 to TRBJ1-6; the D is unclear. The germline V gene encodes CDR1 SQVTM and CDR2 ANQGSEA. V lost 6 bases and J lost 8, with 14 bases in between. This CDR3 spans 13 amino acids. The CDR3 DNA is TGCAGCGTCCGAAAGAGGGCGGATTCACCCCTCCACTTT. Its translation is CSVRKRADSPLHF.

This clonotype was detected many times. V usage is TRBV29-1 and J usage is TRBJ2-7; 8 bases align to TRBD2. Losses at the gene ends were 5 bases for V and 7 bases for J; bases not matched to a gene: 7. The CDR3 runs to 12 residues. Germline assignment: CDR1 SQVTM and CDR2 ANQGSEA. The chain's CDR3 is CSVSAGAIEQYF. The CDR3 DNA is TGCAGCGTTTCAGCGGGGGCTATAGAGCAGTACTTC.

J is TRBJ2-3 and V is TRBV27, with 7 nucleotides matching TRBD1. The CDR3 covers 18 residues. Germline values: CDR1 MNHEY, CDR2 SMNVEV (reference sequence). The ends lost 5 bases at V and 0 bases at J; junction bases unmatched: 14. CDR3 sequence: CASSPLTGQLVSTDTQYF. The DNA for the CDR3 is TGTGCCAGCAGTCCACTGACGGGACAGCTCGTTAGCACAGATACGCAGTATTTT.

The chain joins TRBV7-9 to TRBJ2-5; 7 nucleotides line up with TRBD2. The V gene's germline CDR1 is SEHNR and CDR2 FQNEAQ (reference sequence). The CDR3 totals 15 residues. Trimming removed 4 bases from V and 2 bases from J; junction bases left unmatched: 7. CDR3 amino acids: CASSYYSGTQETQYF. The CDR3, as DNA: TGTGCCAGCAGCTATTACAGCGGGACTCAAGAGACCCAGTACTTC.

This clonotype was seen a few times. The rearrangement joins TRBV5-1 to TRBJ2-3; 13 bases are a match to TRBD2. CDR1 and CDR2 from the germline V gene are SGHRS and YFSETQ. Trimming took 4 bases from V and 3 from J; bases not matched to a gene: 8. The CDR3 covers 17 residues. The CDR3 DNA is TGCGCCAGCAGCCCGGGACTAGCGGGATTGGGGACAGATACGCAGTATTTT. Translated, it gives CASSPGLAGLGTDTQYF.

This clonotype was observed a few times. The chain employs TRBV20-1 and TRBJ2-5; D gene ambiguous. The CDR3 extends over 12 amino acids. Germline V CDR1 and CDR2: DFQATT, SNEGSKA (reference sequence). Between the trimmed V and J ends, which lost 8 bases and 2 bases, there was a span of 12 bases. The CDR3 protein is CSQKDGQETQYF. In DNA form, the CDR3 reads TGCAGTCAGAAGGACGGTCAAGAGACCCAGTACTTC.

The table lists this clonotype with a few counts. The chain links TRBV9 to TRBJ2-1; no clear D. Germline V gene lookup returns CDR1 SGDLS and CDR2 YYNGEE. The V end lost 2 bases, the J end lost 4 bases, and 10 bases lay between the germline ends. The CDR3 runs to 14 residues. The CDR3 loop reads CASSVDGYYNEQFF. DNA of the CDR3: TGTGCCAGCAGCGTTGACGGGTATTACAATGAGCAGTTCTTC.

This clonotype was detected many times. The chain is built from TRBV7-9 and TRBJ2-3; possibly TRBD2 for D (6 bases). V was clipped by 5 bases and J by 5 bases, with 20 bases between them. Germline CDR1 is SEHNR and CDR2 is FQNEAQ (reference sequence). The length of the CDR3 is 16 residues. The CDR3 DNA reads as TGTGCCAGCAGCCCCCAGTTAGCCGGGGGACTAGATACGCAGTATTTT. It specifies CASSPQLAGGLDTQYF.

This clonotype was counted many times. The chain has TRBV5-1 and TRBJ2-7, with D perhaps being TRBD1 or TRBD2 (5 bases each). Trimming removed 4 bases from V and 3 bases from J, with 17 bases in between. Germline V lookup: CDR1 SGHRS, CDR2 YFSETQ. This CDR3 spans 15 amino acids. The CDR3 sequence is CASSLGPSENYEQYF. CDR3 coding DNA: TGCGCCAGCAGCCTGGGACCTTCCGAGAACTACGAGCAGTACTTC.

This clonotype showed up many times. The chain uses TRBV29-1 and TRBJ1-1; D possibly corresponds to TRBD1 (5 bases). The V end lost 4 bases, the J end lost 0 bases, and 9 bases lay between the germline ends. The CDR3 runs to 13 residues. Germline loops: CDR1 SQVTM, CDR2 ANQGSEA. CDR3 in DNA: TGCAGCGTTGGGGGCAATATGAACACTGAAGCTTTCTTT. It translates to CSVGGNMNTEAFF.

This clonotype was seen a few times. The V gene is TRBV20-1, the J gene TRBJ2-2; D is uncertain. The germline V and J ends were trimmed by 0 bases and 4 bases, with 9 bases remaining between them. There are 14 residues in the CDR3. Germline V CDR1 and CDR2: DFQATT, SNEGSKA (reference sequence). The CDR3 bases are TGCAGTGCTAGAGACCTCCGCACCACCGGGGAGCTGTTTTTT. Its translation: CSARDLRTTGELFF.

There are a few counts of this clonotype. This CDR3 reads CASSLWGGVEQFF. The CDR3 coding sequence is TGTGCCAGCAGTTTATGGGGGGGGGTTGAGCAGTTCTTC. V usage is TRBV12-3 or TRBV12-4 and J usage is TRBJ2-1; 7 bases map to TRBD2. Germline trimming cut 2 bases from V and 9 bases from J; bases unmatched to any gene: 4. The CDR3 sequence is 13 residues long.